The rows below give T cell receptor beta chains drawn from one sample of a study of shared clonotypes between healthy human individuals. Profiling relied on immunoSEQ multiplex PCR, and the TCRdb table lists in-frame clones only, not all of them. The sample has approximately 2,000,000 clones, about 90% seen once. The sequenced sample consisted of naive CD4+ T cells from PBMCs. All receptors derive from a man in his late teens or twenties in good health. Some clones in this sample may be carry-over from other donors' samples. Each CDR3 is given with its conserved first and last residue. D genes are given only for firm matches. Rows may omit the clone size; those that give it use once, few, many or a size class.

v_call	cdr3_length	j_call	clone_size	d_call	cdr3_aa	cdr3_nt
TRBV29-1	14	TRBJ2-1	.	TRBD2	CSGGSGIAYNEQFF	TGCAGCGGCGGCAGCGGGATCGCGTACAATGAGCAGTTCTTC
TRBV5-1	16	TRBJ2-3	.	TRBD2	CASNGLAGLDTDTQYF	TGCGCCAGCAACGGACTAGCGGGGTTAGACACAGATACGCAGTATTTT
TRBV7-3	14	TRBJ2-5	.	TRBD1	CASSSTGGQETQYF	TGTGCCAGCAGCTCGACAGGGGGTCAAGAGACCCAGTACTTC
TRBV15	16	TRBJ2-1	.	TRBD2	CATSRDLTSGSSRLFF	TGTGCCACCAGCAGAGATTTGACTAGCGGGAGTAGTAGGCTGTTCTTC
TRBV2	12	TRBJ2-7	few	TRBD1	CASSGQGREQYF	TGTGCCAGCAGCGGACAGGGTCGCGAGCAGTACTTC
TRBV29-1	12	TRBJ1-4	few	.	CSGGRGDEKLFF	TGCAGCGGAGGGAGAGGAGATGAAAAACTGTTTTTT
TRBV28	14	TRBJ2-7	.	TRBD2	CASKAGGDAYEQYF	TGTGCCAGCAAGGCGGGGGGCGACGCCTACGAGCAGTACTTC
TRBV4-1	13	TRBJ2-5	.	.	CASSQGRQETQYF	TGCGCCAGCAGCCAAGGTAGACAAGAGACCCAGTACTTC
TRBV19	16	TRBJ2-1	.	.	CASSPRPGLADNEQFF	TGTGCCAGTAGCCCCCGACCCGGGCTGGCAGACAATGAGCAGTTCTTC
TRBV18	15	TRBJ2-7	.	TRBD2	CASSPGTSGPYEQYF	TGTGCCAGCTCACCAGGGACTAGCGGGCCTTACGAGCAGTACTTC
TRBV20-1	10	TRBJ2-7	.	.	CSARSYEQYF	TGCAGTGCTCGTTCCTACGAGCAGTACTTC
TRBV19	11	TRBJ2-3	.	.	CASSMRDTQYF	TGTGCCAGTAGTATGCGAGATACGCAGTATTTT
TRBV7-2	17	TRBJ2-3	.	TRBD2	CASSRVGLAGGADTQYF	TGTGCCAGCAGCCGGGTAGGACTAGCGGGAGGAGCAGATACGCAGTATTTT
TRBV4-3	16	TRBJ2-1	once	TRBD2	CASSPSGRREVLEQFF	TGCGCCAGCAGTCCATCGGGGAGGCGGGAGGTACTTGAGCAGTTCTTC
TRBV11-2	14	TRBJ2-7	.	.	CASSSRTVAYEQYF	TGTGCCAGCAGCTCCCGGACGGTAGCCTACGAGCAGTACTTC
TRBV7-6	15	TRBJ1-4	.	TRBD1	CASSLGDRPNEKLFF	TGTGCCAGCAGCTTAGGGGACAGGCCGAATGAAAAACTGTTTTTT
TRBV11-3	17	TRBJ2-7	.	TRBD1	CASSLRARQGPLDEQYF	TGTGCCAGCAGCTTACGAGCCAGACAGGGACCCTTGGACGAGCAGTACTTC
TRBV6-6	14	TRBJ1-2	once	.	CASSSQPRGYGYTF	TGTGCCAGCAGTTCACAACCCCGGGGATATGGCTACACCTTC
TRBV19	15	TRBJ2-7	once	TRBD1	CASSPADRAAYEQYF	TGTGCCAGTAGTCCTGCCGACAGGGCCGCCTACGAGCAGTACTTC
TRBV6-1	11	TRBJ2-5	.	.	CASSHAGTQYF	TGTGCCAGCAGCCATGCCGGGACCCAGTACTTC
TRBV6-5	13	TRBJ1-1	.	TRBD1	CASRGQGFTEAFF	TGTGCCAGCAGAGGACAGGGGTTCACTGAAGCTTTCTTT
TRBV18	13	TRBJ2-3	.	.	CASSPSSTDTQYF	TGTGCCAGCTCACCCTCTAGCACAGATACGCAGTATTTT